These 8 T cell receptor beta chains were sequenced from one sample in a study of response to subunit inactivated influenza vaccine. TCRdb re-called the RT-PCR reads through MiXCR, storing one row per CDR3 protein. The table shows about 830,000 distinct CDR3 sequences, with less than 20% occurring only once. The sequencing here drew on PBMCs from blood, taken about 5 days after vaccination. The source is a man aged 50-59 years who received an inactivated influenza vaccine.

The chain links TRBV29-1 to TRBJ2-7; D might be TRBD1 (6 bases). The germline CDR1 and CDR2 sequences are SQVTM and ANQGSEA. The V gene lost 7 bases and the J gene lost 8 bases, with 18 bases spanning the gap. The CDR3 is 12 residues long. The CDR3 region has the DNA TGCAGCGCTGGCTCGGGACAAGGCCAGCAGTACTTC. Protein sequence: CSAGSGQGQQYF.

This clonotype has only a few counts. The chain links TRBV14 to TRBJ2-4; D is unclear. V was shortened by 4 bases and J by 2 bases, with 9 bases between the two germline ends. The CDR3 consists of 14 residues. Germline V gene sequence: CDR1 SGHDN, CDR2 FVKESK. DNA of the CDR3: TGTGCCAGCAGCCTTCTGGGGACCAAAAACATTCAGTACTTC. This codes for CASSLLGTKNIQYF.

CDR3 region: CASSQDPRYEQYF. The CDR3 nucleotides read TGCGCCAGCAGCCAAGATCCGAGGTACGAGCAGTACTTC. The V call is TRBV4-3, the J call TRBJ2-7; D not resolved. This CDR3 has 13 amino acids. The germline CDR1 and CDR2 sequences are LGHNA and YSLEER. The V end was cut by 0 bases, the J end by 4 bases, with 7 bases between.

This clonotype came up a few times. The chain recombines TRBV12-3 or TRBV12-4 with TRBJ2-5; 10 positions agree with TRBD1. The CDR3 has 15 residues. The junction had 5 bases not matched to a gene; V was cut back by 5 bases and J by 2 bases. This CDR3 is CASSLPGQGQETQYF. The CDR3 DNA is TGTGCCAGCAGTCTTCCGGGACAGGGGCAAGAGACCCAGTACTTC.

This sequence joins TRBV12-3 or TRBV12-4 and TRBJ2-1; 12 nucleotides line up with TRBD2. This CDR3 has 14 residues. J was trimmed by 9 bases and V by 6 bases; bases with no gene match: 6. Here the CDR3 DNA reads TGTGCCAGCAGGACTAGCGGGAGTCAAGGTGAGCAGTTCTTC. As protein: CASRTSGSQGEQFF.

The chain has TRBV27 and TRBJ1-2; D uncertain. V lost 0 bases, J lost 7 bases, and 15 bases lay in between. The germline CDR1 and CDR2 sequences are MNHEY and SMNVEV (reference sequence). This CDR3 spans 15 amino acids. CDR3 in amino acids: CASSLSQSLVFGYTF. The CDR3 nucleotides are TGTGCCAGCAGTTTATCGCAGAGCCTGGTCTTTGGCTACACCTTC.

Only a few counts were recorded for this clonotype. The rearrangement uses TRBV7-8 and TRBJ1-1; TRBD1 might be the D (6 bases). Germline V gene data show CDR1 as SGHVS and CDR2 as FQNEAQ. Trimming took off 4 bases at V and 1 base at J, with 10 bases between the two ends. The CDR3 covers 14 residues. As DNA, the CDR3 is TGTGCCAGCAGCTCTCGGACAGCGAACACTGAAGCTTTCTTT. As protein: CASSSRTANTEAFF.

This clonotype was seen only a few times. The chain is built from TRBV5-1 and TRBJ2-4; D is unresolved. Trimming removed 5 bases at V and 3 bases at J, with 15 bases between. CDR1 SGHRS and CDR2 YFSETQ come from the germline V gene. The CDR3 covers 15 residues. This chain's CDR3 is CASSSGSLGKNIQYF. As DNA, the CDR3 is TGCGCCAGCAGTTCAGGCTCACTCGGCAAAAACATTCAGTACTTC. Complete variable domain (other parts from reference TRBV5-1 and TRBJ2-4): KAGVTQTPRYLIKTRGQQVTLSCSPISGHRSVSWYQQTPGQGLQFLFEYFSETQRNKGNFPGRFSGRQFSNSRSEMNVSTLELGDSALYLCASSSGSLGKNIQYFGAGTRLSVL.